These 12 T cell receptor beta chains were all obtained from the same sample, sequenced in a study of blood T cell repertoires in COVID-19. Repertoires were generated with immunoSEQ multiplex PCR, while TCRdb's copy carries only in-frame clones and drops some. The sample consists of 150,000 to 200,000 clones, around 85% of them appearing once. The sequencing sample was made of peripheral blood. The origin of the receptors is a man aged 55 to 70 with acute or convalescent COVID-19.

The chain links TRBV4-1 to TRBJ1-1; TRBD1 matches at 9 bases. V was clipped by 2 bases and J by 6 bases; unmatched bases: 4. In germline, CDR1 is MGHRA, CDR2 YSYEKL. This CDR3 is 14 amino acids long. Here the CDR3 DNA reads TGCGCCAGCAGCCAATCACGACAGGGGGCTGAAGCTTTCTTT. Amino acid sequence: CASSQSRQGAEAFF.

This chain joins TRBV4-1 and TRBJ1-3, with 11 bases matching TRBD1. The germline gives CDR1 MGHRA, CDR2 YSYEKL. CDR3 length equals 20 residues. V shed 0 bases, J shed 5 bases, and the junction held 15 bases outside the gene matches. The CDR3 bases are TGCGCCAGCAGCCAAGATAAGCCCGGACCGGACAGGGGGCGAAGAAACACCATATATTTT. Translated: CASSQDKPGPDRGRRNTIYF.

This chain uses TRBV27 with TRBJ2-7, with D tentatively TRBD2 (6 bases). This CDR3 has 16 amino acids. Trimming cost V 0 bases and J 9 bases, with 21 bases left between them. Germline CDR1 and CDR2: MNHEY and SMNVEV (reference sequence). CDR3 residues: CASSLSGDSSTYGQYF. CDR3 DNA: TGTGCCAGCAGTTTATCGGGGGACTCCTCCACTTATGGGCAGTACTTC.

The genes are TRBV9 and TRBJ2-7; 8 bases match TRBD1. CDR1 SGDLS and CDR2 YYNGEE come from the germline V gene. J was trimmed by 2 bases and V by 4 bases; bases with no gene match: 8. The CDR3 is made up of 15 amino acids. The CDR3 spells CASSQGQGSPYEQYF. As DNA, the CDR3 is TGTGCCAGCAGCCAAGGACAGGGTTCTCCCTACGAGCAGTACTTC.

This rearrangement joins TRBV18 to TRBJ1-1; 8 nucleotides agree with TRBD1. CDR1 is KGHSH and CDR2 is LQKENI in the germline V gene. CDR3 length: 15 amino acids. V lost 0 bases, J lost 5 bases, and 5 bases stayed unmatched. This chain's CDR3 is CASSPPKTGATEAFF. The CDR3 nucleotides are TGTGCCAGCTCACCACCTAAGACAGGGGCAACTGAAGCTTTCTTT.

The CDR3 bases are TGTGCCAGCAGCCCGGGACAGGGGGCCTACGAGCAGTACTTC. Amino acid sequence: CASSPGQGAYEQYF. The chain carries TRBV7-2 and TRBJ2-7; TRBD1 matches 11 bases. V lost 5 bases, J lost 2 bases, and 2 bases stayed unmatched. Germline V CDR1 and CDR2: SGHTA, FQGNSA. The CDR3 contains 14 residues.

The chain employs TRBV20-1 and TRBJ1-2; 7 nucleotides agree with TRBD1. V shed 3 bases, J shed 7 bases, and the junction held 8 bases outside the gene matches. The CDR3 totals 13 residues. CDR1 and CDR2 from the germline V gene are DFQATT and SNEGSKA (reference sequence). Here the CDR3 reads CSASLTGTGGYTF. For the CDR3, the DNA is TGCAGTGCTAGTCTGACAGGGACGGGTGGCTACACCTTC.

The chain recombines TRBV5-1 with TRBJ2-1; TRBD2 aligns across 14 bases. Per the germline V gene, CDR1 is SGHRS and CDR2 is YFSETQ. Trimming removed 0 bases from V and 3 bases from J; junction bases left unmatched: 2. This CDR3 comprises 17 residues. The CDR3 sequence is CASSLGGTSGSYNEQFF. CDR3 DNA sequence: TGCGCCAGCAGCTTGGGGGGGACTAGCGGGAGCTACAATGAGCAGTTCTTC.

This clone was counted a single time. V gene TRBV28 combines with J gene TRBJ1-1; TRBD1 agrees at 8 bases. There are 14 residues in the CDR3. CDR1 and CDR2 (germline): MDHEN, SYDVKM. The J segment lost 5 bases and the V segment lost 4 bases, leaving 6 bases of the junction unmatched. CDR3 sequence: CASSSGQGRTEAFF. The CDR3 DNA reads as TGTGCCAGCAGTTCCGGACAGGGAAGAACTGAAGCTTTCTTT.

The CDR3 reads CASSVTGLNEAFF. The CDR3 DNA reads TGTGCCAGCAGCGTAACAGGGCTGAATGAAGCTTTCTTT. V usage is TRBV7-9 and J usage is TRBJ1-1; TRBD1 might be the D (6 bases). In germline, CDR1 is SEHNR, CDR2 FQNEAQ (reference sequence). Trimming took 5 bases from V and 7 from J, leaving 14 bases between them. The CDR3 has 13 amino acids.

This chain links TRBV15 with TRBJ1-2; 9 bases map to TRBD1. CDR1 and CDR2 (germline): LNHNV, YYDKDF (reference sequence). With V trimmed by 1 base and J by 7 bases, 7 bases remained unmatched. This CDR3 contains 15 residues. CDR3 coding DNA: TGTGCCACCAGCAGAGGTGGGACAGGGAATCTTGGCTACACCTTC. Its protein product is CATSRGGTGNLGYTF.

The rearrangement joins TRBV10-2 to TRBJ1-5; 8 nucleotides match TRBD1. This CDR3 has 15 residues. The germline CDR1 and CDR2 sequences are WSHSY and SAAADI. V lost 0 bases and J lost 6; bases outside the gene matches: 4. As DNA, the CDR3 is TGCGCCAGCAGTGAGTCGAGGACAGGGCCTCAGCCCCAGCATTTT. Protein sequence: CASSESRTGPQPQHF.